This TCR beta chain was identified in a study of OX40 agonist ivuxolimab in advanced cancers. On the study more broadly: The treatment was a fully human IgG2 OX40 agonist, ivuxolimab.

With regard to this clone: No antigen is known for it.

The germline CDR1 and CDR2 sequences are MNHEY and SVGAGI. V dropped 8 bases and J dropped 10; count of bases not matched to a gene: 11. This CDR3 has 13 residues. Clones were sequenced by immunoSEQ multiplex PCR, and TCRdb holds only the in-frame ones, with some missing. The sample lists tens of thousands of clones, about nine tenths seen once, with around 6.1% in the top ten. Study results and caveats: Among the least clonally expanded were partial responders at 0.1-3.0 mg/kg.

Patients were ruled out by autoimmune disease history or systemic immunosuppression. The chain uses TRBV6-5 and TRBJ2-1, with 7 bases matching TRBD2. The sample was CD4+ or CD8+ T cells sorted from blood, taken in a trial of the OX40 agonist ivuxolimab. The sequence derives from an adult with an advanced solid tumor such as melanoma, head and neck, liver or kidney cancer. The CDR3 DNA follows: TGTGCCAGCGGAGTAGGAAGCGGGAACGAGCAGTTCTTC. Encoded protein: CASGVGSGNEQFF.